What follows is one T cell receptor beta chain and its context. Antigen: not known. Other DNA sequences in this sample translate to the same CDR3. Every specimen held between roughly 0.85-10 million cryopreserved PBMC. These were thawed and washed before DNA extraction. The data are from a study of long-term antiretroviral therapy in people with HIV. Findings and caveats of the study: Dating from about 2004 to 2017, the blood was possibly obtained under older ART regimens. Compared with controls, HIV repertoires showed narrower CDR3 length ranges.

The assay, immunoSEQ v3.0, was run at survey level. Produced via immunoSEQ multiplex PCR; TCRdb's table is partial and in-frame only. Of about 35,000 clones detected, 75% to 90% appear once; the ten largest clones hold over 9.5%. The TCR was taken from a young man with HIV. Sample: unsorted PBMCs, taken 2.2 years after starting antiretroviral therapy.

CDR3 amino acids: CASSFGADTQYF. In DNA form, the CDR3 reads TGTGCCAGCAGTTTCGGGGCAGATACGCAGTATTTT. The gene calls are TRBV28 and TRBJ2-3; D is perhaps TRBD2 (5 bases). Germline CDR1 and CDR2: MDHEN and SYDVKM. V lost 3 bases, J lost 4 bases, and 5 bases lay in between. CDR3 length: 12 residues. Full variable domain (missing parts from reference TRBV28 and TRBJ2-3): DVKVTQSSRYLVKRTGEKVFLECVQDMDHENMFWYRQDPGLGLRLIYFSYDVKMKEKGDIPEGYSVSREKKERFSLILESASTNQTSMYLCASSFGADTQYFGPGTRLTVL.